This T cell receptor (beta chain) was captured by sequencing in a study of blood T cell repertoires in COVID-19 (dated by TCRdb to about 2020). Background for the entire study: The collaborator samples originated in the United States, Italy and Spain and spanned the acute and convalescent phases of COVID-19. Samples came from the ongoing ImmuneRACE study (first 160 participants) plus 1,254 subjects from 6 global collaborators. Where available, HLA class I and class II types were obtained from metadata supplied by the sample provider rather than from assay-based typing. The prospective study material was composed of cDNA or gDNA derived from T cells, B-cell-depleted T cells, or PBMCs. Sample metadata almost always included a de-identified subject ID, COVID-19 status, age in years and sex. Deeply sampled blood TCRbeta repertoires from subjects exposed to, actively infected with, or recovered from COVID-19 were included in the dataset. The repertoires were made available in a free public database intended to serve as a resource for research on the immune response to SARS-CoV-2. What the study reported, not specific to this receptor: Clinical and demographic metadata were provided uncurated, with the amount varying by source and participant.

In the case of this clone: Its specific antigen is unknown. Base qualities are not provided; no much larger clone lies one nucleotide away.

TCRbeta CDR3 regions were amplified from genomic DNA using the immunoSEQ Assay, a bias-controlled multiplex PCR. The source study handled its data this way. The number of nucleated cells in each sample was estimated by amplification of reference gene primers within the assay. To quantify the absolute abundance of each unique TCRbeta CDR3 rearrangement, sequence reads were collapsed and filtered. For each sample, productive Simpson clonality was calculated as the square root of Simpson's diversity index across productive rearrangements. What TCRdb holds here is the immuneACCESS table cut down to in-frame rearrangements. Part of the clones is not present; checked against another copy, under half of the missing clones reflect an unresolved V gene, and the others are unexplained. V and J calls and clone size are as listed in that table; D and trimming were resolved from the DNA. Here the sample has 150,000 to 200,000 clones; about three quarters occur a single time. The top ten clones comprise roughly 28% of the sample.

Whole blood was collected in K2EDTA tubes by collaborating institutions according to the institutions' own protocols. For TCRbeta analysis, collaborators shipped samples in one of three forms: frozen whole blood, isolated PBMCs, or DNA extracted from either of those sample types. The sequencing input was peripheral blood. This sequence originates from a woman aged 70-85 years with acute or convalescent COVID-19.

CDR3 region: CASSDLGAAGYTF. At the DNA level, the sequence is TGTGCCAGCAGTGATTTGGGGGCGGCTGGCTACACCTTC. The rearrangement combines TRBV2 with TRBJ1-2; TRBD1 is possibly the D segment (6 matching bases). From cysteine to phenylalanine, the CDR3 is 13 amino acids long. Just the 39-base CDR3 DNA is kept, in frame starting at base 1. The germline V gene provides CDR1 SNHLY and CDR2 FYNNEI. V lost 3 bases and J lost 7 bases; the stretch between them is 12 bases long.